What follows are 27 T cell receptor beta chains derived from one specimen sequenced in a study of OX40 agonist ivuxolimab in advanced cancers. The table came from immunoSEQ multiplex PCR; TCRdb's copy has only in-frame clones and leaves some out. The data contain more than 65,000 clones, around 93% of them singletons. The sequencing used CD4+ or CD8+ T cells sorted from blood, collected in a trial of the OX40 agonist ivuxolimab. The source of these receptors is an adult with an advanced solid tumor such as melanoma, head and neck, liver or kidney cancer.

The genes are TRBV2 and TRBJ2-2; 9 bases match TRBD1. The trim removed 6 bases at V and 4 bases at J, leaving 3 bases unmatched. Germline lookup yields CDR1 SNHLY and CDR2 FYNNEI. This CDR3 contains 14 residues. CDR3 residues: CASSRTGVTGELFF. The CDR3 DNA follows: TGTGCCAGCAGCCGGACAGGGGTCACCGGGGAGCTGTTTTTT.

V gene TRBV6-5 combines with J gene TRBJ1-2, with a tentative D call TRBD1 (5 bases). The V end lost 6 bases, the J end lost 8 bases, and 13 bases lay between the germline ends. CDR1 is MNHEY, CDR2 SVGAGI, per germline. The CDR3 runs 12 residues. The CDR3 DNA is TGTGCCAGCAGCCCCCCGGGGCTAGGCTACACCTTC. Amino acids: CASSPPGLGYTF.

V gene TRBV5-4 combines with J gene TRBJ2-5, with TRBD2 as a possible D gene (5 bases). The germline V gene encodes CDR1 SGHNT and CDR2 YYREEE (reference sequence). Trimming left V 5 bases short and J 3 bases short, with 11 bases between. This CDR3 is 13 amino acids long. The CDR3 spells CASSPDYEETQYF. The CDR3 DNA follows: TGTGCCAGCAGTCCAGACTACGAAGAGACCCAGTACTTC.

This clone came up once. The genes are TRBV21-1 and TRBJ1-2; the table's D call of TRBD1 was not tested on the DNA. TRBV21-1 is flagged as a pseudogene. There are 14 residues in the CDR3. The CDR3 loop reads CASSPQDRESGYTF. The DNA for the CDR3 is TGTGCCAGCAGCCCCCAGGACAGGGAAAGTGGCTACACCTTC.

The chain employs TRBV6-1 and TRBJ2-3, with a weak D call TRBD2 (6 bases). Germline V gene sequence: CDR1 MNHNS, CDR2 SASEGT. V dropped 1 base and J dropped 6 bases, with 17 bases sitting between them. This CDR3 is built from 16 residues. The DNA for the CDR3 is TGTGCCAGCAGTGAAGGGGTGTCCGGGAGTCTTGATACGCAGTATTTT. Translating gives CASSEGVSGSLDTQYF.

The V call is TRBV10-1, the J call TRBJ1-1, with D unclear. V was trimmed by 6 bases and J by 0 bases, leaving 11 bases between them. The CDR3 length is 14 residues. The germline V gene has CDR1 WNHNN and CDR2 SYGVQD (reference sequence). As DNA, the CDR3 is TGCGCCAGCAGCCCAGATTCGGTGAACACTGAAGCTTTCTTT. Protein: CASSPDSVNTEAFF.

J is TRBJ2-5 and V is TRBV5-1; 7 nucleotides match TRBD1. This CDR3 has 14 amino acids. With 3 bases clipped from V and 2 bases from J, the junction kept 4 bases outside the gene matches. Per the germline V gene, CDR1 is SGHRS and CDR2 is YFSETQ. The CDR3, as DNA: TGCGCCAGCAGCTCCGGGACAGCTCAAGAGACCCAGTACTTC. The encoded protein is CASSSGTAQETQYF.

The chain joins TRBV13 to TRBJ1-4, with unresolved D. With 0 bases removed from V and 3 bases from J, the gap between germline ends came to 8 bases. There are 15 residues in the CDR3. Germline V gene data show CDR1 as PRHDT and CDR2 as FYEKMQ (reference sequence). In DNA, the CDR3 is TGTGCCAGCAGCTTAGGCGAGGGTGCTAATGAAAAACTGTTTTTT. It specifies CASSLGEGANEKLFF.

The chain links TRBV11-1 to TRBJ1-1; 9 nucleotides match TRBD1. Germline lookup yields CDR1 SGHAT and CDR2 FQDESV (reference sequence). Trimming at V came to 3 bases and at J to 3 bases, leaving 11 bases not matched to a gene. The length of the CDR3 is 17 residues. In DNA form, the CDR3 reads TGTGCCAGCAGCTTTTTGGCCTTGACAGGGGGGGACACTGAAGCTTTCTTT. Its translation is CASSFLALTGGDTEAFF.

The chain combines TRBV6-5 with TRBJ1-6, with 7 nucleotides matching TRBD1. The germline V gene encodes CDR1 MNHEY and CDR2 SVGAGI. The J segment lost 13 bases and the V segment lost 6 bases, leaving 12 bases of the junction unmatched. CDR3 length equals 14 residues. CDR3 bases: TGTGCCAGCAGCGCAGGGGGAGGGGATATGCCCCTCCACTTT. Its protein product is CASSAGGGDMPLHF.

J is TRBJ2-5 and V is TRBV7-9; D is tentatively TRBD1 or TRBD2 (5 bases each). This CDR3 is built from 14 residues. The ends were cut back, 5 bases at V and 5 bases at J, with 15 bases in the middle. Germline V lookup: CDR1 SEHNR, CDR2 FQNEAQ (reference sequence). The DNA for the CDR3 is TGTGCCAGCAGCCCCCAGGGACGGGGCGAGACCCAGTACTTC. Translating it yields CASSPQGRGETQYF.

In DNA form, the CDR3 reads TGTGCCAGCAGCCCAACGGGGGGACTAGCGAACAATGAGCAGTTCTTC. Protein product: CASSPTGGLANNEQFF. The rearrangement joins TRBV7-3 to TRBJ2-1; 10 bases align to TRBD2. There are 16 residues in the CDR3. Germline V gene lookup returns CDR1 SGHTA and CDR2 FQGTGA. V gave up 5 bases and J gave up 5 bases; unmatched junction bases: 9.

V usage is TRBV5-1 and J usage is TRBJ2-7, with D hard to call. The V and J ends lost 1 base and 2 bases respectively, with 4 bases between them. Germline CDR1 is SGHRS and CDR2 is YFSETQ. CDR3 length: 12 amino acids. The DNA of the CDR3 is TGCGCCAGCAGCTTGCCGGCCTACGAGCAGTACTTC. This encodes CASSLPAYEQYF.

This clone was picked up one time. This chain links TRBV5-1 with TRBJ1-3, with unresolved D. Trimming took 0 bases from V and 3 from J, leaving 4 bases between them. CDR1 SGHRS and CDR2 YFSETQ come from the germline V gene. This CDR3 has 13 amino acids. CDR3 sequence: CASSLVVGNTIYF. Here the CDR3 DNA reads TGCGCCAGCAGCTTGGTGGTTGGAAACACCATATATTTT.

V gene TRBV5-6 combines with J gene TRBJ2-5; D is possibly TRBD2 (5 bases). CDR3 length: 14 residues. V shed 4 bases and J shed 3 bases, with 13 bases lying between them. Germline CDR1 SGHDT, CDR2 YYEEEE. CDR3 sequence: CASSPSGREETQYF. DNA of the CDR3: TGTGCCAGCAGCCCGAGCGGCAGAGAAGAGACCCAGTACTTC. The full variable domain, with the rest looked up from reference TRBV5-6 and TRBJ2-5, is DAGVTQSPTHLIKTRGQQVTLRCSPKSGHDTVSWYQQALGQGPQFIFQYYEEEERQRGNFPDRFSGHQFPNYSSELNVNALLLGDSALYLCASSPSGREETQYFGPGTRLLVL.

This clone is a singleton in its sample. This chain joins TRBV10-2 and TRBJ2-1; D is uncertain. V shed 8 bases and J shed 6 bases, with 14 bases lying between them. The V gene's germline CDR1 is WSHSY and CDR2 SAAADI. The CDR3 extends over 13 amino acids. CDR3: CASWSDLTNEQFF. The CDR3 nucleotides read TGCGCCAGCTGGTCCGACCTCACCAATGAGCAGTTCTTC.

V is TRBV10-1 and J is TRBJ2-3; TRBD2 matches 7 bases. This CDR3 contains 15 residues. Trimming cost V 5 bases and J 3 bases; bases outside gene matches: 8. The germline V gene has CDR1 WNHNN and CDR2 SYGVQD (reference sequence). CDR3 sequence (DNA): TGCGCCAGCAGTTTCGGACTAGAGGGTACAGATACGCAGTATTTT. Protein product: CASSFGLEGTDTQYF.

V is TRBV21-1 and J is TRBJ2-1. TRBV21-1 is an annotated pseudogene. The CDR3 runs to 16 residues. CDR3 in DNA: TGTGCCAGCCCGGGGGCGGATCCACGGAGAGGCAATGAGCAGTTCTTC. Protein: CASPGADPRRGNEQFF.

This clone appeared a single time. Other DNA variants within this sample encode the same CDR3. The chain combines TRBV5-1 with TRBJ1-2, with D perhaps TRBD1 (5 bases). Deletions cut 0 bases from V and 4 bases from J, with 10 bases between. Germline V gene data show CDR1 as SGHRS and CDR2 as YFSETQ. The CDR3 totals 14 residues. CDR3 nucleotides: TGCGCCAGCAGCTTGGTTCCAGGGTCCTATGGCTACACCTTC. Protein product: CASSLVPGSYGYTF. The full variable domain, rest sourced from reference TRBV5-1 and TRBJ1-2, is KAGVTQTPRYLIKTRGQQVTLSCSPISGHRSVSWYQQTPGQGLQFLFEYFSETQRNKGNFPGRFSGRQFSNSRSEMNVSTLELGDSALYLCASSLVPGSYGYTFGSGTRLTVV.

This clone was seen a single time. The rearrangement links TRBV27 to TRBJ2-7; 13 bases are a match to TRBD2. J was trimmed by 3 bases and V by 5 bases; bases with no gene match: 7. The CDR3 length is 16 residues. Per the germline V gene, CDR1 is MNHEY and CDR2 is SMNVEV (reference sequence). Here the CDR3 reads CASSSRTSGRDYEQYF. The CDR3 DNA reads as TGTGCCAGCAGTAGCCGGACTAGCGGGAGAGACTACGAGCAGTACTTC.

The gene calls are TRBV4-1 and TRBJ1-6, with 8 bases matching TRBD1. The CDR3 spans 16 residues. Germline V CDR1 and CDR2: MGHRA, YSYEKL. The J segment lost 5 bases and the V segment lost 0 bases, leaving 3 bases of the junction unmatched. CDR3 in amino acids: CASSQDAGGNNSPLHF. The DNA of the CDR3 is TGCGCCAGCAGCCAAGATGCAGGGGGCAATAATTCACCCCTCCACTTT.

The V gene is TRBV6-5, the J gene TRBJ1-4; no clear D gene. The ends were cut back, 5 bases at V and 5 bases at J, with 6 bases in the middle. The CDR3 covers 12 residues. Germline CDR1 MNHEY, CDR2 SVGAGI. CDR3 in DNA: TGTGCCAGCAGTCGACGGAATGAAAAACTGTTTTTT. Amino acid sequence: CASSRRNEKLFF.

This chain uses TRBV7-9 with TRBJ2-1, with TRBD2 matching 12 bases. CDR1 SEHNR and CDR2 FQNEAQ come from the germline V gene (reference sequence). The trim removed 5 bases at V and 6 bases at J, leaving 11 bases unmatched. The length of the CDR3 is 17 residues. CDR3 sequence reads: CASSPNHGLAGSNEQFF. CDR3 nucleotide sequence: TGTGCCAGCAGCCCAAACCACGGACTAGCGGGAAGCAATGAGCAGTTCTTC.

V usage is TRBV7-3 and J usage is TRBJ2-2; D is unclear. The CDR3 is 14 residues long. Trimming cost V 1 base and J 4 bases, with 7 bases left between them. The V gene's germline CDR1 is SGHTA and CDR2 FQGTGA. The CDR3 protein is CASSLNPATGELFF. DNA for the CDR3: TGTGCCAGCAGCTTAAACCCGGCCACCGGGGAGCTGTTTTTT.

The gene calls are TRBV18 and TRBJ1-6, with 12 bases that match TRBD1. The CDR3 extends over 16 amino acids. The germline CDR1 and CDR2 sequences are KGHSH and LQKENI. The ends lost 3 bases at V and 8 bases at J; junction bases unmatched: 5. The CDR3 DNA reads TGTGCCAGCTCACCGGGGACAGGGGGCGCAGATTCACCCCTCCACTTT. Its translation: CASSPGTGGADSPLHF. The full variable domain, its missing parts supplied by reference TRBV18 and TRBJ1-6, is NAGVMQNPRHLVRRRGQEARLRCSPMKGHSHVYWYRQLPEEGLKFMVYLQKENIIDESGMPKERFSAEFPKEGPSILRIQQVVRGDSAAYFCASSPGTGGADSPLHFGNGTRLTVT.

The rearrangement links TRBV10-1 to TRBJ1-5; 8 bases agree with TRBD1. The CDR3 is 14 amino acids. The V and J ends lost 7 bases and 7 bases, in that order; junction bases with no gene match: 9. CDR1 and CDR2 (germline): WNHNN, SYGVQD (reference sequence). CDR3 residues: CASIDRGLWQPQHF. CDR3 in DNA: TGCGCCAGCATAGACAGGGGCTTGTGGCAGCCCCAGCATTTT.

This clone has more than one count but fewer than ten. This chain links TRBV18 with TRBJ1-4; 9 nucleotides match TRBD1. V lost 7 bases to trimming and J lost 7 bases; unmatched junction nucleotides: 4. CDR1 and CDR2 from the germline V gene are KGHSH and LQKENI. This CDR3 contains 13 residues. This CDR3 reads CASYRGRGEKLFF. In nucleotides, the CDR3 is TGTGCCAGCTACAGGGGGCGCGGTGAAAAACTGTTTTTT.